Each of the 4 T cell receptor beta chains below was sequenced from the same sample in a study of regulatory T cells in long-lasting Graves disease. Arm-PCR with iRepertoire HTBI primers amplified the CDR3 regions for these TCR beta libraries. TCRdb recomputed calls from the multiplex PCR reads with MiXCR, one row per CDR3 protein. This table has around 250,000 distinct CDR3 sequences, 18% appearing once. Time point meaning: newly diagnosed GD, antithyroid drugs for less than 3 months. PBMC RNA was the source of the TCR library. These same data were also listed under a study on T cells in Graves' hyperthyroidism and ophthalmopathy.

The sequencing used peripheral blood mononuclear cells (PBMCs), collected at new diagnosis, from a patient treated with antithyroid drugs. Every receptor here comes from a woman in her twenties or thirties with Graves disease.

This clonotype has at least ten counts. V and J are TRBV25-1 and TRBJ2-7; 11 nucleotides align to TRBD1. There are 14 residues in the CDR3. Looked up from germline, CDR1 is MGHDK and CDR2 is SYGVNS. V shed 4 bases and J 3 bases; nucleotides not matched to a gene: 2. The CDR3 region has the DNA TGTGCCAGCAGTGCGGGACAGGGGGTCTACGAGCAGTACTTC. This encodes CASSAGQGVYEQYF.

The sample holds many counts of this clonotype. This chain links TRBV7-2 with TRBJ1-2; D not resolved. V was shortened by 2 bases and J by 6 bases, with 16 bases between the two germline ends. Germline V gene sequence: CDR1 SGHTA, CDR2 FQGNSA. The CDR3 consists of 15 residues. The CDR3 loop reads CASSLINWVRDGYTF. The CDR3 nucleotides read TGTGCCAGCAGCTTAATCAATTGGGTTCGCGATGGCTACACCTTC.

This clonotype was seen many times. The chain joins TRBV7-9 to TRBJ1-2; D not resolved. The length of the CDR3 is 12 residues. Trimming pared 5 bases from V and 7 bases from J, leaving 11 bases between. Germline loops: CDR1 SEHNR, CDR2 FQNEAQ (reference sequence). The CDR3 bases are TGTGCCAGCAGCCTCCAGTCTGGTGGCTACACCTTC. This translates into CASSLQSGGYTF.

This clonotype was found a few times. The chain uses TRBV4-1 and TRBJ1-2, with unresolved D. The CDR3 totals 17 residues. Germline-derived CDR1 and CDR2 are MGHRA and YSYEKL. V was pared by 0 bases and J by 1 base, with 15 bases between. The CDR3 is CASSQDRRPKVNYGYTF. The CDR3 DNA follows: TGCGCCAGCAGCCAAGATCGGCGGCCGAAAGTTAACTATGGCTACACCTTC.